The clone carrying this T cell receptor (beta chain) has more than one count but fewer than ten. Its antigen is unknown. Treatment denoted: roughly 10-day PBMC culture with coronavirus spike peptide pools or control peptides (ViraFEST assay). The data are from a study of vaccination and CD4 T cells after COVID-19. Turning to the study itself: Samples after vaccination came a median approximately 70 days past dose two, ranging 14 to 241. In the control cultures, a CEFX pool, an HIV-1 Nef pool, or no peptide was supplied.

Cultured CD4+ T cell DNA was sequenced using the Oncomine TCR Beta short-read assay. TCRdb used MiXCR to reprocess the PCR reads, holding one entry per CDR3 protein. The sample includes 8,500 to 10,000 distinct CDR3 sequences, approximately 37% seen only once; the top ten take more than 15%. Germline loops: CDR1 SGHTA, CDR2 FQGNSA. Deletions cut 3 bases from V and 5 bases from J, with 13 bases between. The CDR3 has 14 amino acids. Notes on the study in general: The median SARS-CoV-2-reactive clonotype number increased from about 20 to 38, without statistical significance.

This TCR came from a human donor who had recovered from COVID-19. The chain has TRBV7-2 and TRBJ2-5; TRBD2 is a possible D gene (6 bases). The sample taken for sequencing was CD4+ T cells from blood, cultured in vitro. In DNA form, the CDR3 reads TGTGCCAGCAGCTTTATTGCGGGGAAGGAGACCCAGTACTTC. Residues: CASSFIAGKETQYF.